These 9 T cell receptor beta chains originate from one sample sequenced in a study of T cell changes during pregnancy in multiple sclerosis. Assay: immunoSEQ multiplex PCR; the TCRdb copy retains only in-frame clones and omits some. The sample includes fewer than 65,000 clones, 91% of them seen just once. Here the sequenced sample was peripheral blood, taken after pregnancy. Source of these receptors: a female donor in good health, enrolled as a control in a pregnancy study.

The chain uses TRBV19 and TRBJ1-3; D call uncertain. The CDR3 is 14 amino acids. In germline, CDR1 is LNHDA, CDR2 SQIVND (reference sequence). V gave up 5 bases and J gave up 4 bases, with 12 bases separating them. The CDR3 loop reads CASSPGNLGNTIYF. CDR3 sequence (DNA): TGTGCCAGTAGTCCGGGAAATCTGGGAAACACCATATATTTT.

This chain uses TRBV6-1 with TRBJ1-2, with TRBD1 matching 10 bases. CDR1 and CDR2 from the germline V gene are MNHNS and SASEGT. The CDR3 length is 13 residues. Trimming at V came to 5 bases and at J to 6 bases, leaving 3 bases not matched to a gene. The CDR3: CASSKGTGDGYTF. DNA of the CDR3: TGTGCCAGCAGTAAAGGGACAGGGGATGGCTACACCTTC.

Worth noting for this clone: At the DNA level, this CDR3 is encoded by other sequences in the same sample as well. V and J are TRBV9 and TRBJ2-1, with D unresolved. V lost 0 bases and J lost 3, with 7 bases in between. This CDR3 comprises 14 residues. Germline values: CDR1 SGDLS, CDR2 YYNGEE. The CDR3 sequence: CASSVGGDYNEQFF. DNA for the CDR3: TGTGCCAGCAGCGTAGGCGGTGACTACAATGAGCAGTTCTTC.

The gene calls are TRBV7-2 and TRBJ2-1; D unresolved. V was cut by 5 bases and J by 4 bases, with 3 bases left in between. The CDR3 spans 11 residues. The V gene's germline CDR1 is SGHTA and CDR2 FQGNSA. The CDR3 bases are TGTGCCAGCAGCGAGTACAATGAGCAGTTCTTC. Translation: CASSEYNEQFF.

The chain couples TRBV4-1 to TRBJ2-1, with 11 bases fitting TRBD2. Germline V lookup: CDR1 MGHRA, CDR2 YSYEKL. V gave up 0 bases and J gave up 8 bases; unmatched junction bases: 9. The CDR3 has 17 amino acids. The chain's CDR3 is CASSQESLAGGIHEQFF. The CDR3 region has the DNA TGCGCCAGCAGCCAAGAGTCGCTAGCGGGGGGCATCCATGAGCAGTTCTTC.

This chain links TRBV6-4 with TRBJ2-5, with 12 bases lining up with TRBD2. CDR3 size: 15 residues. The germline V gene has CDR1 MRHNA and CDR2 SNTAGT. The junction had 1 base not matched to a gene; V was cut back by 3 bases and J by 2 bases. The CDR3 is CASSETSGGQETQYF. The CDR3 coding sequence is TGTGCCAGCAGTGAAACTAGCGGGGGGCAAGAGACCCAGTACTTC.

The V gene is TRBV11-3, the J gene TRBJ1-1; D possibly corresponds to TRBD1 (5 bases). Germline assignment: CDR1 SGHNT and CDR2 YENEEA. This CDR3 region has 17 residues. Trimming took 5 bases from V and 4 from J, leaving 23 bases between them. The CDR3 DNA is TGTGCCAGCAGCAGTACAGGAAGTTGGGTCGTCAGCACTGAAGCTTTCTTT. Amino acids: CASSSTGSWVVSTEAFF.

The chain uses TRBV7-6 and TRBJ2-2; 13 positions agree with TRBD2. The ends lost 5 bases at V and 5 bases at J; junction bases unmatched: 5. This CDR3 contains 16 residues. The germline CDR1 and CDR2 sequences are SGHVS and FNYEAQ. The CDR3, as DNA: TGTGCCAGCAGCGTCCGACTAGCGGGGGGAACCGGGGAGCTGTTTTTT. Translated: CASSVRLAGGTGELFF.

V is TRBV27 and J is TRBJ2-2; 7 bases are a match to TRBD1. This CDR3 contains 19 residues. Germline V gives CDR1 MNHEY, CDR2 SMNVEV (reference sequence). V dropped 4 bases and J dropped 6; count of bases not matched to a gene: 20. The CDR3 spells CASSSRPGQPTIYPGELFF. The CDR3 DNA reads TGTGCCAGCAGTTCTCGCCCGGGACAGCCGACAATTTACCCCGGGGAGCTGTTTTTT.